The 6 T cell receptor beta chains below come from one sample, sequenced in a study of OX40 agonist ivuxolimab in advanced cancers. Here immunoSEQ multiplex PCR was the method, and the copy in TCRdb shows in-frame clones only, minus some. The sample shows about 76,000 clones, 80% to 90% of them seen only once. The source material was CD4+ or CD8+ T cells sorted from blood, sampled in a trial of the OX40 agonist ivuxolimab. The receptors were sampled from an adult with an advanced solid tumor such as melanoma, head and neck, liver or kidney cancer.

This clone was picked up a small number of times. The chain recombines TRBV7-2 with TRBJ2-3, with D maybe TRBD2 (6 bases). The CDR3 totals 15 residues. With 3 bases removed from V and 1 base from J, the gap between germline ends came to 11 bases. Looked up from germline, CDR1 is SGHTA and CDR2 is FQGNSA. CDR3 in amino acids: CASSFVVAGTDTQYF. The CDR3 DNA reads TGTGCCAGCAGCTTCGTGGTAGCGGGCACAGATACGCAGTATTTT.

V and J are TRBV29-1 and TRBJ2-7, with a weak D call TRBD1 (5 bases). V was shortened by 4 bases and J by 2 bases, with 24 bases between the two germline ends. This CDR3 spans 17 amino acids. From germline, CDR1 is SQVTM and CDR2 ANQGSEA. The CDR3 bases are TGCAGCGTTGGAAAGAACGTGTGGGGCGACAAGACCTACGAGCAGTACTTC. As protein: CSVGKNVWGDKTYEQYF.

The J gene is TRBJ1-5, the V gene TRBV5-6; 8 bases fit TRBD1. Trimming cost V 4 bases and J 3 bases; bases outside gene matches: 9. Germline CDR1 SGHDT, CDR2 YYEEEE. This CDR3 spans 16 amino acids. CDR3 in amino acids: CASSRRGTGPNQPQHF. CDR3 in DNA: TGTGCCAGCAGCCGCCGAGGGACAGGCCCCAATCAGCCCCAGCATTTT.

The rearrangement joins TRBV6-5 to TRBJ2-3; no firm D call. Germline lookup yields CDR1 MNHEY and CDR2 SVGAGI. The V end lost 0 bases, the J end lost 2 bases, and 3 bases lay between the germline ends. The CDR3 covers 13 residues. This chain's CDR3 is CASSYSTTDTQYF. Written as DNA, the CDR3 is TGTGCCAGCAGTTACTCAACCACAGATACGCAGTATTTT.

CDR3 bases: TGTGCCAGCAGCTCCAGGGTTGTTGAGCAGTACTTC. It is translated as CASSSRVVEQYF. The V gene is TRBV7-9, the J gene TRBJ2-7; the D gene is possibly TRBD1 (5 bases). Germline V gene lookup returns CDR1 SEHNR and CDR2 FQNEAQ (reference sequence). V was shortened by 4 bases and J by 7 bases, with 11 bases between the two germline ends. This CDR3 is built from 12 residues.

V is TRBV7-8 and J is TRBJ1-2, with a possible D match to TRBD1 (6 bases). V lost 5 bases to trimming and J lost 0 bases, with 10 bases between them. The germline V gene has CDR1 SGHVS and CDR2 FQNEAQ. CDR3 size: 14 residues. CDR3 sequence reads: CASSGQRTNYGYTF. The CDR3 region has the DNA TGTGCCAGCAGCGGACAGAGGACTAACTATGGCTACACCTTC. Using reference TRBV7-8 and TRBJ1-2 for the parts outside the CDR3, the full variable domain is GAGVSQSPRYKVAKRGQDVALRCDPISGHVSLFWYQQALGQGPEFLTYFQNEAQLDKSGLPSDRFFAERPEGSVSTLKIQRTQQEDSAVYLCASSGQRTNYGYTFGSGTRLTVV.